This T cell receptor beta chain was captured in a study of cytomegalovirus exposure and HLA in healthy donors. On the study more broadly: A previous analysis identified approximately 110 million unique TCR beta sequences derived from 180 million or so T cells. Study-level findings and limits: Some TCR beta chains (roughly 160 of them) were listed as cytomegalovirus-associated.

This CDR3 contains 15 residues. Germline CDR1 MNHEY, CDR2 SMNVEV (reference sequence). Trimming removed 4 bases at V and 7 bases at J, with 14 bases between. Primers for the PCR totalled 60 Vbeta and 13 Jbeta. This table comes from immunoSEQ multiplex PCR, and its TCRdb copy is limited to in-frame clones, with some not included. The sample yields more than 150,000 clones, over 70% seen once. Comments on this clone: Its antigen is as yet unknown.

The chain has TRBV27 and TRBJ1-6, with unresolved D. The clonotype comes from a man in his forties or fifties in good health and CMV-seronegative. Sequenced material: PBMCs. The CDR3 nucleotides are TGTGCCAGCAGTTCCCTGCCGGGGTACAATTCACCCCTCCACTTT. Protein: CASSSLPGYNSPLHF.